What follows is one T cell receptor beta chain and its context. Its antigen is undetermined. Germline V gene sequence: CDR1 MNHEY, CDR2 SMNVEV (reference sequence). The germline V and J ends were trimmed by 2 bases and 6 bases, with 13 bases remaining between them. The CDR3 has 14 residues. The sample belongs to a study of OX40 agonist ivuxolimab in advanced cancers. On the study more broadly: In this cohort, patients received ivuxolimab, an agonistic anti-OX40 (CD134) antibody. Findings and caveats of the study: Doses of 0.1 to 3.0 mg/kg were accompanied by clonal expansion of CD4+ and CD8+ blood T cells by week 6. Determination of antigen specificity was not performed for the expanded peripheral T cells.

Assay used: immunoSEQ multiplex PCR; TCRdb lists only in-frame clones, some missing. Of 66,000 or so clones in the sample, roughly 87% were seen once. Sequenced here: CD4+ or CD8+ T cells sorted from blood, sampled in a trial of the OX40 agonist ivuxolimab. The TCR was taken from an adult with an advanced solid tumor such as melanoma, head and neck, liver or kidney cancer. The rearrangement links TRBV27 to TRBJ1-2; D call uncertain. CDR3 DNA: TGTGCCAGCAGTTTAGTTTTTGGAGTTGATGGCTACACCTTC. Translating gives CASSLVFGVDGYTF.